These 26 T cell receptor beta chains were all obtained from the same sample, sequenced in a study of shared clonotypes between healthy human individuals (dated by TCRdb to 2019 to 2021). The method behind the library was the immunoSEQ multiplex PCR assay. The source is immuneACCESS, and TCRdb retained only in-frame sequences with V and J called. Part of the clones is not carried over; for the studies checked, unresolved V genes explain less than half of this, and the remainder is unexplained. Within this sample are roughly 1.5 million clones, with 95% to 99% of them counted one time only. The leading ten clones occupy less than 0.55% of the sample. The source material was naive CD4+ T cells sorted from blood. This sample's cell subset or site label indicates: CD45RA+ positively selected. Source of these receptors: a man under 40 in good health.

The rearrangement uses TRBV7-9 and TRBJ2-7; the match to TRBD1 covers 9 bases. The CDR3 has 14 amino acids. V was pared by 4 bases and J by 5 bases, with 6 bases of the junction left unmatched. CDR1 and CDR2 from the germline V gene are SEHNR and FQNEAQ (reference sequence). The CDR3 bases are TGTGCCAGCAGCTATGGACAGGGGCGGAACGAGCAGTACTTC. This codes for CASSYGQGRNEQYF.

This clone has a single count. Other DNA sequences in this sample translate to the same CDR3. The V call is TRBV7-8, the J call TRBJ1-3, with TRBD1 as a possible D gene (5 bases). This CDR3 is built from 15 residues. Per germline, CDR1 SGHVS and CDR2 FQNEAQ. The V and J ends lost 0 bases and 2 bases respectively, with 8 bases between them. The CDR3 loop is CASSLAGTTGNTIYF. The CDR3 bases are TGTGCCAGCAGCTTAGCGGGGACCACTGGAAACACCATATATTTT. Full variable domain (rest looked up from reference TRBV7-8 and TRBJ1-3): GAGVSQSPRYKVAKRGQDVALRCDPISGHVSLFWYQQALGQGPEFLTYFQNEAQLDKSGLPSDRFFAERPEGSVSTLKIQRTQQEDSAVYLCASSLAGTTGNTIYFGEGSWLTVV.

This chain uses TRBV6-6 with TRBJ1-3; D uncertain. Germline V gives CDR1 MNHNY, CDR2 SVGAGI (reference sequence). Trimming pared 6 bases from V and 2 bases from J, leaving 14 bases between. This CDR3 spans 15 amino acids. The CDR3 nucleotides read TGTGCCAGCAGCCTCCCGGCAAGCGCTGGAAACACCATATATTTT. Its protein product is CASSLPASAGNTIYF.

Comments on this clone: Other DNA sequences in this specimen translate into the identical CDR3. CDR3 residues: CASSLGQSNYGYTF. CDR3 sequence (DNA): TGCGCCAGCAGCTTAGGGCAGAGTAACTATGGCTACACCTTC. This chain uses TRBV5-1 with TRBJ1-2; D is undetermined. The V end lost 2 bases, the J end lost 1 base, and 9 bases lay between the germline ends. Looked up from germline, CDR1 is SGHRS and CDR2 is YFSETQ. CDR3 length: 14 amino acids.

The chain employs TRBV18 and TRBJ2-7; D is possibly TRBD1 (8 bases). The V end lost 6 bases, the J end lost 2 bases, and 14 bases lay between the germline ends. The germline CDR1 and CDR2 sequences are KGHSH and LQKENI. This CDR3 contains 14 residues. The CDR3 DNA is TGTGCCAGCTCCCAAACAGGGGGGGCCTACGAGCAGTACTTC. Protein: CASSQTGGAYEQYF.

The chain links TRBV10-2 to TRBJ2-7, with 7 bases fitting TRBD1. V was pared by 10 bases and J by 0 bases, with 9 bases of the junction left unmatched. The germline V gene encodes CDR1 WSHSY and CDR2 SAAADI. The CDR3 runs 14 residues. The CDR3 DNA follows: TGCGCCACTGCCCGGGACAGAAACTCCTACGAGCAGTACTTC. This encodes CATARDRNSYEQYF.

The genes are TRBV5-4 and TRBJ2-3; D is ambiguous. Germline V gene data show CDR1 as SGHNT and CDR2 as YYREEE (reference sequence). Trimming removed 1 base at V and 1 base at J, with 13 bases between. This CDR3 has 16 residues. The CDR3 protein is CASSLRTRLGTDTQYF. The CDR3 bases are TGTGCCAGCAGCTTGAGGACCCGCCTGGGCACAGATACGCAGTATTTT. Looking up the rest from reference TRBV5-4 and TRBJ2-3 gives the full variable domain: ETGVTQSPTHLIKTRGQQVTLRCSSQSGHNTVSWYQQALGQGPQFIFQYYREEENGRGNFPPRFSGLQFPNYSSELNVNALELDDSALYLCASSLRTRLGTDTQYFGPGTRLTVL.

The genes are TRBV29-1 and TRBJ2-1, with 10 bases lining up with TRBD2. J was trimmed by 5 bases and V by 3 bases; bases with no gene match: 13. The CDR3 loop spans 17 amino acids. CDR1 SQVTM and CDR2 ANQGSEA come from the germline V gene. CDR3 loop: CSVEEPKLAGSDNEQFF. Here the CDR3 DNA reads TGCAGCGTTGAGGAACCCAAACTAGCGGGAAGTGACAATGAGCAGTTCTTC.

The chain employs TRBV19 and TRBJ2-2; D ambiguous. Per the germline V gene, CDR1 is LNHDA and CDR2 is SQIVND (reference sequence). V dropped 0 bases and J dropped 4 bases, with 12 bases sitting between them. The CDR3 length is 16 residues. The CDR3, as DNA: TGTGCCAGTAGTATAGACTCCCTGTTGGGCACCGGGGAGCTGTTTTTT. It translates to CASSIDSLLGTGELFF.

CDR3 nucleotide sequence: TGTGCCTGGAGGGTCACGAGCTCCTACAATGAGCAGTTCTTC. The encoded protein is CAWRVTSSYNEQFF. The J gene is TRBJ2-1, the V gene TRBV30, with D unresolved. Germline lookup yields CDR1 GTSNPN and CDR2 SVGIG (reference sequence). The CDR3 extends over 14 amino acids. Trimming pared 3 bases from V and 0 bases from J, leaving 9 bases between.

V and J are TRBV5-6 and TRBJ1-1; D gene uncertain. Germline V lookup: CDR1 SGHDT, CDR2 YYEEEE. This CDR3 has 14 amino acids. Trimming removed 1 base from V and 1 base from J, with 8 bases in between. The CDR3 reads CASSLRHSNTEAFF. Here the CDR3 DNA reads TGTGCCAGCAGCTTGAGACATTCGAACACTGAAGCTTTCTTT.

The chain is built from TRBV15 and TRBJ1-4; D possibly corresponds to TRBD1 (5 bases). V dropped 3 bases and J dropped 8 bases, with 13 bases sitting between them. This CDR3 spans 14 amino acids. The germline CDR1 and CDR2 sequences are LNHNV and YYDKDF (reference sequence). CDR3 residues: CATSRNQGWEKLFF. The CDR3 DNA follows: TGTGCCACCAGCAGGAACCAGGGCTGGGAAAAACTGTTTTTT. The whole variable domain, remainder taken from reference TRBV15 and TRBJ1-4, is DAMVIQNPRYQVTQFGKPVTLSCSQTLNHNVMYWYQQKSSQAPKLLFHYYDKDFNNEADTPDNFQSRRPNTSFCFLDIRSPGLGDTAMYLCATSRNQGWEKLFFGSGTQLSVL.

The chain uses TRBV5-5 and TRBJ2-7, with 7 nucleotides matching TRBD1. The CDR3 extends over 15 amino acids. Germline CDR1 reads SGHKS; CDR2 reads YYEKEE (reference sequence). With 2 bases clipped from V and 4 bases from J, the junction kept 9 bases outside the gene matches. The CDR3 loop reads CASSFTGAKLYEQYF. CDR3 sequence (DNA): TGTGCCAGCAGCTTCACAGGGGCGAAACTATACGAGCAGTACTTC.

CDR3: CAWLPGGRGLYNEQFF. The CDR3 nucleotides read TGTGCCTGGCTCCCCGGGGGGAGGGGGCTTTACAATGAGCAGTTCTTC. The rearrangement joins TRBV30 to TRBJ2-1; TRBD1 or TRBD2 may be the D gene (7 bases each). V dropped 5 bases and J dropped 4 bases, with 21 bases sitting between them. This CDR3 has 16 residues. Germline assignment: CDR1 GTSNPN and CDR2 SVGIG (reference sequence). Supplemented by reference TRBV30 and TRBJ2-1, the full variable domain reads SQTIHQWPATLVQPVGSPLSLECTVEGTSNPNLYWYRQAAGRGLQLLFYSVGIGQISSEVPQNLSASRPQDRQFILSSKKLLLSDSGFYLCAWLPGGRGLYNEQFFGPGTRLTVL.

The chain recombines TRBV28 with TRBJ1-1; possible D gene TRBD1, 6 bases. There are 15 residues in the CDR3. V was cut by 5 bases and J by 4 bases, with 17 bases left in between. Germline values: CDR1 MDHEN, CDR2 SYDVKM. The CDR3 sequence is CASSPGGARTTEAFF. The CDR3 coding sequence is TGTGCCAGCAGTCCTGGGGGGGCGCGGACCACTGAAGCTTTCTTT.

This chain connects TRBV9 to TRBJ1-1, with D possibly being TRBD1 (5 bases). V lost 3 bases to trimming and J lost 3 bases, with 12 bases between them. Germline V gives CDR1 SGDLS, CDR2 YYNGEE. The CDR3 extends over 14 amino acids. The CDR3 is CASSAGGGDTEAFF. The CDR3 nucleotides read TGTGCCAGCAGCGCTGGTGGGGGGGACACTGAAGCTTTCTTT.

The rearrangement links TRBV6-5 to TRBJ1-2, with 8 bases matching TRBD1. J gave up 4 bases and V 7 bases, and 8 bases lay outside the gene matches. CDR3 length equals 14 residues. CDR1 and CDR2 from the germline V gene are MNHEY and SVGAGI. The CDR3 loop is CASNPNTGGYGYTF. The CDR3 region has the DNA TGTGCCAGCAACCCGAACACAGGGGGCTATGGCTACACCTTC.

The chain recombines TRBV5-1 with TRBJ1-5; no clear D gene. Trimming took off 5 bases at V and 7 bases at J, with 16 bases between the two ends. The germline V gene encodes CDR1 SGHRS and CDR2 YFSETQ. CDR3 length equals 14 residues. The CDR3 region is CASSPRGGYQPQHF. In nucleotides, the CDR3 is TGCGCCAGCAGTCCCCGCGGAGGGTACCAGCCCCAGCATTTT.

V and J are TRBV6-5 and TRBJ2-7; D may be TRBD2 (5 bases). This CDR3 is 15 amino acids long. The V end was cut by 2 bases, the J end by 0 bases, with 11 bases between. In germline, CDR1 is MNHEY, CDR2 SVGAGI. The CDR3 region has the DNA TGTGCCAGCAGTTACACGGACTCCTCCTCCTACGAGCAGTACTTC. Amino acid sequence: CASSYTDSSSYEQYF.

The chain employs TRBV29-1 and TRBJ1-5, with a possible D match to TRBD1 (5 bases). CDR1 is SQVTM and CDR2 is ANQGSEA in the germline V gene. V lost 6 bases, J lost 3 bases, and 9 bases lay in between. The CDR3 totals 12 residues. CDR3 coding DNA: TGCAGCGTATCGGGGCACAATCAGCCCCAGCATTTT. Amino acids: CSVSGHNQPQHF.

This clone was recorded only once. The CDR3 is CASTSNYRATSSTDTQYF. As DNA, the CDR3 is TGTGCCAGCACCTCTAATTATCGGGCAACCTCTAGCACAGATACGCAGTATTTT. This chain links TRBV11-2 with TRBJ2-3; D is uncertain. The CDR3 has 18 amino acids. Germline lookup yields CDR1 SGHAT and CDR2 FQNNGV. Between the trimmed V and J ends, which lost 7 bases and 0 bases, there was a span of 23 bases.

V is TRBV11-2 and J is TRBJ2-7; possible D gene TRBD2, 6 bases. This CDR3 is 11 amino acids long. V dropped 8 bases and J dropped 2 bases, with 7 bases sitting between them. The germline gives CDR1 SGHAT, CDR2 FQNNGV. Here the CDR3 DNA reads TGTGCCAGCGGCGGGACCTACGAGCAGTACTTC. Encoded protein: CASGGTYEQYF.

The chain links TRBV6-1 to TRBJ1-3; D is perhaps TRBD1 (6 bases). The ends were cut back, 5 bases at V and 0 bases at J, with 11 bases in the middle. CDR1 and CDR2 from the germline V gene are MNHNS and SASEGT. The CDR3 runs 15 residues. CDR3 sequence: CASSLQGRSGNTIYF. The CDR3 bases are TGTGCCAGCAGTCTACAGGGACGCTCTGGAAACACCATATATTTT.

The sample holds one count of this clone. This rearrangement joins TRBV5-1 to TRBJ1-1; D is uncertain. The V gene's germline CDR1 is SGHRS and CDR2 YFSETQ. V lost 2 bases and J 5 bases, leaving 13 bases between the germline ends. The CDR3 totals 14 residues. Here the CDR3 DNA reads TGCGCCAGCAGCTTACTGCCGAGCCAGACTGAAGCTTTCTTT. This translates into CASSLLPSQTEAFF.

This chain links TRBV25-1 with TRBJ1-5; TRBD1 might be the D (6 bases). The CDR3 totals 14 residues. Trimming removed 6 bases from V and 3 bases from J, with 12 bases in between. In germline, CDR1 is MGHDK, CDR2 SYGVNS. CDR3 protein: CASSPQGYNQPQHF. The CDR3 DNA follows: TGTGCCAGCAGCCCACAGGGCTACAATCAGCCCCAGCATTTT.

The V gene is TRBV5-5, the J gene TRBJ1-5; D is ambiguous. The CDR3 runs to 16 residues. Germline-derived CDR1 and CDR2 are SGHKS and YYEKEE (reference sequence). V was cut by 0 bases and J by 0 bases, with 10 bases left in between. The CDR3 reads CASSLGRSYSNQPQHF. The CDR3 nucleotides are TGTGCCAGCAGCTTGGGCAGAAGTTATAGCAATCAGCCCCAGCATTTT.